A single sample is the source of the 2 T cell receptor beta chains below, sequenced in a study of T cell responses to AZD1222 COVID-19 vaccine. Sequenced by immunoSEQ multiplex PCR; TCRdb stores in-frame clones only, minus some. In the table there are some 150,000 clones, about 90% of which are singletons. Sequenced here: peripheral blood, sampled on day 0 of AZD1222 vaccination. The source is an adult in good health.

This clone appeared a single time. An end of the junction differs from the germline gene, which may be a read error. V is TRBV2 and J is TRBJ2-7; unclear D gene. The CDR3 covers 10 residues. Per the germline V gene, CDR1 is SNHLY and CDR2 is FYNNEI. DNA of the CDR3: TGTGCCAGCAGTGCGGGTATATCCAGGTTC. Translated, it gives CASSAGISRF.

This clone was counted once. This chain links TRBV2 with TRBJ1-3; no reliable D call. Germline CDR1 SNHLY, CDR2 FYNNEI. The V gene lost 6 bases and the J gene lost 1 base, with 4 bases spanning the gap. There are 12 residues in the CDR3. Here the CDR3 reads CASSLSGNTIYF. The CDR3 DNA follows: TGTGCCAGCAGCCTTTCTGGAAACACCATATATTTT.